The TCR beta chain described here comes from a study of OX40 agonist ivuxolimab in advanced cancers. Study details: Those treated in dose escalation had hepatocellular carcinoma, melanoma, renal cell cancer or head and neck cancer.

Study-wide results and caveats: In CD8+ T cells, expanded clones were on average more numerous than in CD4+. With doses of 0.1 to 3.0 mg/kg, CD4+ and CD8+ blood T cells had undergone clonal expansion by week 6.

The method was immunoSEQ multiplex PCR; TCRdb's version includes in-frame clones alone and lacks a portion of them. Of 75,000 to 100,000 clones in the sample, 89% were seen once. In germline, CDR1 is MNHNY, CDR2 SVGAGI (reference sequence). There are 15 residues in the CDR3. Trimming pared 5 bases from V and 1 base from J, leaving 14 bases between. A remark on this clone: Its target is not known.

The receptor's source is an adult with an advanced solid tumor such as melanoma, head and neck, liver or kidney cancer. The material sequenced was CD4+ or CD8+ T cells sorted from blood, taken in a trial of the OX40 agonist ivuxolimab. The chain is built from TRBV6-6 and TRBJ1-1; D remains unclear. CDR3 coding DNA: TGTGCCAGCAGTATCCGCGGTTTCCCGAACACTGAAGCTTTCTTT. Translated, it gives CASSIRGFPNTEAFF.